This T cell receptor (beta chain) was observed in a study of blood T cell repertoires in COVID-19. Study information: The analysed material was cDNA or gDNA that came from T cells, B-cell-depleted T cells, or PBMCs.

The protocol was immunoSEQ multiplex PCR, while the TCRdb copy is restricted to in-frame clones and leaves out a portion. This sample yields 220,000 or so clones, of which roughly four fifths are seen a single time; under 3.5% belongs to the top ten. Enrollees, roughly 18 to 89 years old, lived in approximately 24 US areas. From germline, CDR1 is MNHEY and CDR2 SVGAGI. V shed 7 bases, J shed 9 bases, and the junction held 9 bases outside the gene matches. The CDR3 is 15 residues long. The receptor was derived from a woman aged 60 to 75 who had recovered from COVID-19. The specimen was PBMCs or T cells enriched from blood (not recorded which). This chain uses TRBV6-5 with TRBJ2-1; TRBD2 matches 13 bases. CDR3 DNA: TGTGCCAGCACCTCCGGGACTAGCGGGGTGGGTGAGCAGTTCTTC. It yields the protein CASTSGTSGVGEQFF.